Below are 11 T cell receptor beta chains sequenced from a single sample in a study of blood T cell repertoires in COVID-19. Profiling relied on immunoSEQ multiplex PCR, and the TCRdb table lists in-frame clones only, not all of them. This sample carries approximately 200,000 clones, 70% to 90% of them seen once, and the ten largest clones take 9.5% to 12%. The sequencing sample was made of peripheral blood. Every receptor here comes from a human donor with active or convalescent COVID-19. The donor label of this sample is uncertain.

The chain carries TRBV4-2 and TRBJ1-5; D not resolved. Germline assignment: CDR1 LGHNA and CDR2 YNFKEQ. V dropped 0 bases and J dropped 1 base, with 10 bases sitting between them. The CDR3 contains 16 residues. Here the CDR3 reads CASSQEVRESNQPQHF. The CDR3, as DNA: TGTGCCAGCAGCCAAGAAGTGAGAGAAAGCAATCAGCCCCAGCATTTT.

This clone was seen more than once but under ten times. The chain carries TRBV3-1 (or the pseudogene TRBV3-2) and TRBJ2-5; D might be TRBD2 (5 bases). Trimming shortened V by 0 bases and J by 2 bases, and 13 bases separated the two germline ends. Germline V gives CDR1 LGHDT, CDR2 YNNKEL (reference sequence). The CDR3 has 16 amino acids. This CDR3 reads CASSQEYRGLQETQYF. The CDR3 region has the DNA TGTGCCAGCAGCCAAGAATACAGAGGGCTGCAAGAGACCCAGTACTTC.

The genes are TRBV30 and TRBJ1-5, with D possibly matching TRBD1 (6 bases). V lost 0 bases to trimming and J lost 0 bases, with 12 bases between them. CDR3 size: 16 residues. The V gene's germline CDR1 is GTSNPN and CDR2 SVGIG (reference sequence). The CDR3 bases are TGTGCCTGGAGTGTACAGGGACATTATAGCAATCAGCCCCAGCATTTT. Translation: CAWSVQGHYSNQPQHF.

V gene TRBV29-1 combines with J gene TRBJ2-7, with 11 positions matching TRBD1. Trimming removed 6 bases from V and 7 bases from J; junction bases left unmatched: 8. CDR1 is SQVTM, CDR2 ANQGSEA, per germline. CDR3 size: 13 residues. This chain's CDR3 is CSVVGQGAGEQYF. Written as DNA, the CDR3 is TGCAGCGTGGTCGGACAGGGGGCGGGAGAGCAGTACTTC.

This chain uses TRBV19 with TRBJ2-3; 7 nucleotides agree with TRBD2. J lost 4 bases, V lost 7 bases, and 8 bases had no gene match. The CDR3 length is 14 residues. CDR1 LNHDA and CDR2 SQIVND come from the germline V gene (reference sequence). As DNA, the CDR3 is TGTGCCAGTACCTCCGGGGGGTCAGCAGATACGCAGTATTTT. Residues: CASTSGGSADTQYF.

The V and J genes are TRBV7-2 and TRBJ2-1, with TRBD2 matching 11 bases. Losses at the gene ends were 1 base for V and 7 bases for J; bases not matched to a gene: 6. Germline CDR1 reads SGHTA; CDR2 reads FQGNSA. The CDR3 spans 16 residues. CDR3 sequence reads: CASSLDITSGRNEQFF. CDR3 coding DNA: TGTGCCAGCAGCTTAGATATTACTAGCGGGAGAAATGAGCAGTTCTTC.

The J gene is TRBJ2-5, the V gene TRBV6-4; TRBD2 aligns across 7 bases. CDR1 and CDR2 from the germline V gene are MRHNA and SNTAGT. V dropped 6 bases and J dropped 4; count of bases not matched to a gene: 14. The CDR3 runs to 16 residues. This CDR3 is CASSPPRLALVETQYF. The CDR3 DNA follows: TGTGCCAGCAGCCCGCCTCGACTAGCTCTGGTAGAGACCCAGTACTTC.

This sequence joins TRBV6-5 and TRBJ2-1; 9 positions agree with TRBD2. CDR1 is MNHEY and CDR2 is SVGAGI in the germline V gene. The CDR3 contains 15 residues. With V trimmed by 6 bases and J by 6 bases, 9 bases remained unmatched. CDR3 nucleotide sequence: TGTGCCAGCAGACCCGGACTAGCGACTATCAATGAGCAGTTCTTC. Translating it yields CASRPGLATINEQFF.

The gene calls are TRBV7-6 and TRBJ2-7, with 7 bases identical to TRBD2. CDR3 length: 18 residues. CDR1 is SGHVS and CDR2 is FNYEAQ in the germline V gene. The trim removed 1 base at V and 1 base at J, leaving 13 bases unmatched. The CDR3 protein is CASSLGPRGGRGSYEQYF. The DNA of the CDR3 is TGTGCCAGCAGCTTAGGGCCACGTGGCGGGAGAGGATCCTACGAGCAGTACTTC.

The chain recombines TRBV3-1 (or the pseudogene TRBV3-2) with TRBJ2-3; the match to TRBD1 covers 8 bases. Trimming took 8 bases from V and 4 from J; bases not matched to a gene: 5. Germline V gene lookup returns CDR1 LGHDT and CDR2 YNNKEL (reference sequence). The CDR3 is 13 amino acids. The CDR3 bases are TGTGCCAGCCGAGACAGGGGTGCAGATACGCAGTATTTT. Encoded protein: CASRDRGADTQYF.

The chain has TRBV5-4 and TRBJ2-5, with a tentative D call TRBD2 (6 bases). Per the germline V gene, CDR1 is SGHNT and CDR2 is YYREEE (reference sequence). The CDR3 consists of 14 residues. Trimming left V 2 bases short and J 4 bases short, with 12 bases between. Here the CDR3 reads CASSLGRIGETQYF. The CDR3 coding sequence is TGTGCCAGCAGCTTAGGGAGGATCGGAGAGACCCAGTACTTC.